Sequencing of this T cell receptor (beta chain) was carried out in a study of CD8+CD57+ T cells in acquired aplastic anemia. CDR3 length equals 15 residues. With V trimmed by 5 bases and J by 3 bases, 3 bases remained unmatched. Looked up from germline, CDR1 is LGHDT and CDR2 is YNNKEL (reference sequence). This clonotype was picked up a small number of times. Genomic DNA constituted the template upon which TCR beta VDJ and CDR3 profiling was performed. MiXCR, applied by TCRdb to the reads, yields one record per CDR3 protein. The sample has hundreds of thousands of distinct CDR3 sequences; more than 45% are singletons. Previously, flow cytometry had revealed CD8+CD57+ cell expansion in the patients chosen for sequencing.

This sequence was found in a human donor with aplastic anemia. Sequenced input: sorted CD4+, CD8+, or CD8+CD57+ T cells (not recorded which) from PBMCs. V usage is TRBV3-1 and J usage is TRBJ2-1; TRBD2 aligns across 11 bases. The CDR3, as DNA: TGTGCCAGCAGCTACGGGACTAGCGGCTACAATGAGCAGTTCTTC. Translating gives CASSYGTSGYNEQFF.